This T cell receptor beta chain was identified during a study of OX40 agonist ivuxolimab in advanced cancers. Study as a whole: Ivuxolimab is an agonistic anti-OX40 (CD134) antibody, and patients were treated with it.

Study conclusions and caveats: Among the nonresponders, some also had low normalized T-cell clonal expansion.

This clone is a singleton in its sample. The antigen remains undetermined. Sequencing was performed with immunoSEQ multiplex PCR; in TCRdb, only in-frame clones are kept and a portion is missing. The repertoire holds over 60,000 clones, 85% to 95% seen once, with around 16% in the top ten. This CDR3 contains 15 residues. Germline V gene lookup returns CDR1 MGHDK and CDR2 SYGVNS. V lost 5 bases and J 0 bases, leaving 12 bases between the germline ends. This receptor was identified in an adult with an advanced solid tumor such as melanoma, head and neck, liver or kidney cancer. This material consisted of CD4+ or CD8+ T cells sorted from blood, taken in a trial of the OX40 agonist ivuxolimab. The chain links TRBV25-1 to TRBJ2-3; D perhaps matches TRBD2 (7 bases). The CDR3: CASSRGGLSTDTQYF. The CDR3 bases are TGTGCCAGCAGTAGGGGGGGCCTAAGCACAGATACGCAGTATTTT.